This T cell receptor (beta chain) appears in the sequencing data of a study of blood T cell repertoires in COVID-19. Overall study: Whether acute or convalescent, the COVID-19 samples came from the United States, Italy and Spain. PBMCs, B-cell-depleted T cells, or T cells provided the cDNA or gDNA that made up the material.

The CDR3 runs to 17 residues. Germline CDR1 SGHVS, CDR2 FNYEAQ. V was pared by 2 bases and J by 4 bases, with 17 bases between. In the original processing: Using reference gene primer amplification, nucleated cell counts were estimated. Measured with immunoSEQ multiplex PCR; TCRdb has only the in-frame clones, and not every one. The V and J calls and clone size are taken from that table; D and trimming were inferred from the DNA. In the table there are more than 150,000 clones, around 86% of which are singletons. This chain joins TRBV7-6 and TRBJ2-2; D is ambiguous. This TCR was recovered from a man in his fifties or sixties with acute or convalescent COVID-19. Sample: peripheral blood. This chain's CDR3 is CASSLTVNPGGTGELFF. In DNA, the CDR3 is TGTGCCAGCAGCTTAACGGTGAATCCAGGTGGCACCGGGGAGCTGTTTTTT.